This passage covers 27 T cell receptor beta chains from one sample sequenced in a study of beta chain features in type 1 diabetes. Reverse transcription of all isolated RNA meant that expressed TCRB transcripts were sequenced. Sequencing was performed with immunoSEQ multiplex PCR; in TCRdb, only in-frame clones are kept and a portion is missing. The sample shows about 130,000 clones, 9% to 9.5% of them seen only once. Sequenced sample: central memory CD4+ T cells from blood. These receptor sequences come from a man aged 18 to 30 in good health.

CDR3 region: CASSLAESTEAFF. DNA for the CDR3: TGTGCCAGCAGCTTAGCGGAGAGCACTGAAGCTTTCTTT. This chain uses TRBV7-2 with TRBJ1-1, with D unresolved. The ends were cut back, 0 bases at V and 4 bases at J, with 6 bases in the middle. Germline V gives CDR1 SGHTA, CDR2 FQGNSA. The CDR3 totals 13 residues.

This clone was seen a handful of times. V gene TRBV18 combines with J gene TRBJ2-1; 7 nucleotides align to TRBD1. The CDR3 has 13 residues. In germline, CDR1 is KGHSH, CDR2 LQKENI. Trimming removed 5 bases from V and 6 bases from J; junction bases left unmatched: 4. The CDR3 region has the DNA TGTGCCAGCTCAAAAAACAGGGGCAATGAGCAGTTCTTC. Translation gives CASSKNRGNEQFF.

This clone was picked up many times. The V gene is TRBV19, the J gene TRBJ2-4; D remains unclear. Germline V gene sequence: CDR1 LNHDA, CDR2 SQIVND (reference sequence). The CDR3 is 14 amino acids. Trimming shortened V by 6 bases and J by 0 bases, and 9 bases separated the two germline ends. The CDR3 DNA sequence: TGTGCCAGTAGACCCGACATAGCCAAAAACATTCAGTACTTC. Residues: CASRPDIAKNIQYF.

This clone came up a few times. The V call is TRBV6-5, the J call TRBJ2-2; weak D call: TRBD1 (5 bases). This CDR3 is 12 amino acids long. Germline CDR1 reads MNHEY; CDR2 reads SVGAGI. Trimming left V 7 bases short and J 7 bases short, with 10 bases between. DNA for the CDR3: TGTGCCAGCACCCAGGGTAACGGGGAGCTGTTTTTT. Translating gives CASTQGNGELFF.

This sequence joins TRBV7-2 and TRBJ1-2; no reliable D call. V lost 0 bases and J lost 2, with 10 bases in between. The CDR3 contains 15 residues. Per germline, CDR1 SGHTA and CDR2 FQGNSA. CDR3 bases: TGTGCCAGCAGCTTAGCGGCCGTCGGGAACTATGGCTACACCTTC. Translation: CASSLAAVGNYGYTF.

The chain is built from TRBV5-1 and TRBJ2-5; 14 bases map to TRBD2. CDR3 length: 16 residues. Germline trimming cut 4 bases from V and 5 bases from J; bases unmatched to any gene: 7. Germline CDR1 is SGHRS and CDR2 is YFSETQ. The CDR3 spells CASSRLAGGPEETQYF. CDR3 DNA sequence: TGCGCCAGCAGCCGACTAGCGGGGGGGCCCGAGGAGACCCAGTACTTC. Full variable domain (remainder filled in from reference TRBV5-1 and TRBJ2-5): KAGVTQTPRYLIKTRGQQVTLSCSPISGHRSVSWYQQTPGQGLQFLFEYFSETQRNKGNFPGRFSGRQFSNSRSEMNVSTLELGDSALYLCASSRLAGGPEETQYFGPGTRLLVL.

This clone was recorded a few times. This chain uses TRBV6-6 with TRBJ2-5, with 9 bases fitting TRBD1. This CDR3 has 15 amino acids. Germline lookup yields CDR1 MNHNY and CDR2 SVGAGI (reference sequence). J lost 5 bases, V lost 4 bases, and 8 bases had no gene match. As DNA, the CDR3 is TGTGCCAGCAGTTTAGGCGGACAGGGGAGGGAGACCCAGTACTTC. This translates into CASSLGGQGRETQYF.

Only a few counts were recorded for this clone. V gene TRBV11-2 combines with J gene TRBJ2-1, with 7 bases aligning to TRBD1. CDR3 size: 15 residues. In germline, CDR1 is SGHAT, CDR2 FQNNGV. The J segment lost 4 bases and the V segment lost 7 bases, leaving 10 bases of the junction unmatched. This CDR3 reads CASIADRKPYNEQFF. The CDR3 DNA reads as TGTGCCAGCATCGCGGACAGGAAGCCTTACAATGAGCAGTTCTTC.

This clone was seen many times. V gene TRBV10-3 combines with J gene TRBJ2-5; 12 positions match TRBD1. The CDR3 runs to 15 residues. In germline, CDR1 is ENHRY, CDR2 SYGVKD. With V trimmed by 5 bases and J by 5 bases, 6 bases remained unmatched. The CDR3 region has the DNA TGTGCCATCAGTACCGGGACAGGGGGCTTGGAGACCCAGTACTTC. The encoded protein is CAISTGTGGLETQYF.

CDR3 nucleotides: TGCGCCAGCAGCCAAGATCAAGGCAGGGGGGACTATCAGCCCCAGCATTTT. It codes for CASSQDQGRGDYQPQHF. The rearrangement links TRBV4-1 to TRBJ1-5; 7 bases fit TRBD1. Germline V lookup: CDR1 MGHRA, CDR2 YSYEKL. V was pared by 0 bases and J by 5 bases, with 10 bases of the junction left unmatched. This CDR3 region has 17 residues.

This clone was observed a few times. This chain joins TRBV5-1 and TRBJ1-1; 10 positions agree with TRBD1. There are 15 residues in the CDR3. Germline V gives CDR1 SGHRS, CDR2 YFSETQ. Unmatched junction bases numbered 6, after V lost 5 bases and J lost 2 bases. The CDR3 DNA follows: TGCGCCAGCAGGGGGACAGGGGCTCCAAACACTGAAGCTTTCTTT. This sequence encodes CASRGTGAPNTEAFF.

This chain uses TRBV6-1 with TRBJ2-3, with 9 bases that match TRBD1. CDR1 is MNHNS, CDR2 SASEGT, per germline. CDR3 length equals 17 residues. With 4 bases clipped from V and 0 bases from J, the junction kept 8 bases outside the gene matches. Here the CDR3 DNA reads TGTGCCAGCAGTGCGGGACAGGGATCTCCTAGCACAGATACGCAGTATTTT. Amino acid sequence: CASSAGQGSPSTDTQYF.

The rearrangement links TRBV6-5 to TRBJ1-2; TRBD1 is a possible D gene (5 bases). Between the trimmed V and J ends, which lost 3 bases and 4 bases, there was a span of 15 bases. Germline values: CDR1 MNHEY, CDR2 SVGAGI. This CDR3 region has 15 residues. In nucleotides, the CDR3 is TGTGCCAGCAGTTATGGGTCTTCAGGGATCTATGGCTACACCTTC. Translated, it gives CASSYGSSGIYGYTF.

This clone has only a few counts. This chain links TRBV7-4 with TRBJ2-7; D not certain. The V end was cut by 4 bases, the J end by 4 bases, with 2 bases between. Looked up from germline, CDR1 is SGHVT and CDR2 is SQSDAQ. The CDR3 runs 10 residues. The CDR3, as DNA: TGTGCCAGCAGCTCTTACGAGCAGTACTTC. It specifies CASSSYEQYF.

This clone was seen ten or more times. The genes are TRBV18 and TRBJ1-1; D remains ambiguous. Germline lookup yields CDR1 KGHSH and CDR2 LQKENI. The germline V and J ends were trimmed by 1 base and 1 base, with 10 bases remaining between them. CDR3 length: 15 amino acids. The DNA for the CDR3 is TGTGCCAGCTCACCACAGGAGACGGAGAACACTGAAGCTTTCTTT. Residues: CASSPQETENTEAFF.

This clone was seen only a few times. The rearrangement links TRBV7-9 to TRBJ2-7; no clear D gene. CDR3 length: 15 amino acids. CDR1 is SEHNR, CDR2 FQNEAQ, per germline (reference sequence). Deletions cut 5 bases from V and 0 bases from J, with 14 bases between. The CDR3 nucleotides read TGTGCCAGCAGCCATTCGGGTCTGAACTCCTACGAGCAGTACTTC. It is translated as CASSHSGLNSYEQYF.

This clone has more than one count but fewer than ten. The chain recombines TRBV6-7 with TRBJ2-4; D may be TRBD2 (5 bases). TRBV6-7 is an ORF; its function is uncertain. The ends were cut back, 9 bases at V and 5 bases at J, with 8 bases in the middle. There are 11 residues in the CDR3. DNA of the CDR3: TGTGCCAGTGAGGGTGAAAACATTCAGTACTTC. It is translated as CASEGENIQYF.

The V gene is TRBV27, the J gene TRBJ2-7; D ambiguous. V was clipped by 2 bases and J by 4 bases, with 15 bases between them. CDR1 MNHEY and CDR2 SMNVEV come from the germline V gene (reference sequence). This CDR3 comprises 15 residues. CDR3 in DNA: TGTGCCAGCAGTTTAAACAGCCCTTCCCCATACGAGCAGTACTTC. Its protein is CASSLNSPSPYEQYF.

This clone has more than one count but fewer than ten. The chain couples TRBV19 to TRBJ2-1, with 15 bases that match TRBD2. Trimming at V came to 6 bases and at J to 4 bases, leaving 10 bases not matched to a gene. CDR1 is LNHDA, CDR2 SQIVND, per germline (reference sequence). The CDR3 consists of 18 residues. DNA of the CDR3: TGTGCCAGTAGCGGGGGCTTCGGGACTAGCGGGAGGTACAATGAGCAGTTCTTC. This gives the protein CASSGGFGTSGRYNEQFF.

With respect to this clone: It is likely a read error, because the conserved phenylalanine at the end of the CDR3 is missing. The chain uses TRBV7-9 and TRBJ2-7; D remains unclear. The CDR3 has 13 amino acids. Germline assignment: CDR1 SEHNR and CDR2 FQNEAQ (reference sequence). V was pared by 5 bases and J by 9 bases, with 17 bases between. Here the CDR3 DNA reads TGTGCCAGCAGCAACAGAGTGCTTGGTGGGCAGTACCTG. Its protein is CASSNRVLGGQYL.

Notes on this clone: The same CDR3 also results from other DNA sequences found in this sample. The CDR3 sequence: CASSQGQGAYEQYF. The CDR3 DNA follows: TGCGCCAGCAGCCAAGGCCAGGGGGCTTACGAGCAGTACTTC. The V and J genes are TRBV4-1 and TRBJ2-7; 8 bases fit TRBD1. Germline V lookup: CDR1 MGHRA, CDR2 YSYEKL. CDR3 length equals 14 residues. V was pared by 1 base and J by 4 bases, with 3 bases of the junction left unmatched.

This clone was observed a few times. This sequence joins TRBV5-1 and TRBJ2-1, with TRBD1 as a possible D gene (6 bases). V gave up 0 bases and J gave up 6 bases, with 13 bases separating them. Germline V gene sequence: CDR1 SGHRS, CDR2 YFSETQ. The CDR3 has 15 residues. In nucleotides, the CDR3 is TGCGCCAGCAGCTTGGCCAGGGGAAGGGGCAATGAGCAGTTCTTC. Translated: CASSLARGRGNEQFF.

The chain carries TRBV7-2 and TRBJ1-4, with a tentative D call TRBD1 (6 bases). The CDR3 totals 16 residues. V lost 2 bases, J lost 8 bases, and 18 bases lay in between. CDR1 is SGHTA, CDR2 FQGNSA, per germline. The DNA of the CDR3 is TGTGCCAGCAGCTTAATGGTGCAGGGGTTAGGGGAAAAACTGTTTTTT. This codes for CASSLMVQGLGEKLFF.

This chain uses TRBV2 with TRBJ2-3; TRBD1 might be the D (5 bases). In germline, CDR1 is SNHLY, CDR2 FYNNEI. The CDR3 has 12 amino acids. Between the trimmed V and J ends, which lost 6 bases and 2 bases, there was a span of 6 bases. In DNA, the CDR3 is TGTGCCAGCAGGACAGACACAGATACGCAGTATTTT. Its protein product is CASRTDTDTQYF.

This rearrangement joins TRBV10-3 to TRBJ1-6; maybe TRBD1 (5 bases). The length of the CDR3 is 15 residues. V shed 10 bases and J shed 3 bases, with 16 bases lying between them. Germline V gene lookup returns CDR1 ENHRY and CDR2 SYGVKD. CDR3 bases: TGTGCCAGCATCACCGGGGGAGGCTATAATTCACCCCTCCACTTT. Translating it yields CASITGGGYNSPLHF.

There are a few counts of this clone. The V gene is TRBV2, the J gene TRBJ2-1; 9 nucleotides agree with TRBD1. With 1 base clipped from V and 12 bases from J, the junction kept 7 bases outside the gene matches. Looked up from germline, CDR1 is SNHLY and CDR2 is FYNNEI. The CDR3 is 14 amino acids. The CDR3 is CASSEGITGGLQFF. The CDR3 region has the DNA TGTGCCAGCAGTGAAGGGATTACAGGGGGCTTGCAGTTCTTC.

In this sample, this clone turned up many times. The CDR3 sequence is CASSYPGQATYEQYF. The CDR3 nucleotides are TGTGCCAGCAGTTACCCGGGACAGGCAACCTACGAGCAGTACTTC. This chain links TRBV7-2 with TRBJ2-7; TRBD1 matches at 8 bases. J lost 2 bases, V lost 6 bases, and 9 bases had no gene match. This CDR3 is 15 amino acids long. Germline V gene data show CDR1 as SGHTA and CDR2 as FQGNSA.